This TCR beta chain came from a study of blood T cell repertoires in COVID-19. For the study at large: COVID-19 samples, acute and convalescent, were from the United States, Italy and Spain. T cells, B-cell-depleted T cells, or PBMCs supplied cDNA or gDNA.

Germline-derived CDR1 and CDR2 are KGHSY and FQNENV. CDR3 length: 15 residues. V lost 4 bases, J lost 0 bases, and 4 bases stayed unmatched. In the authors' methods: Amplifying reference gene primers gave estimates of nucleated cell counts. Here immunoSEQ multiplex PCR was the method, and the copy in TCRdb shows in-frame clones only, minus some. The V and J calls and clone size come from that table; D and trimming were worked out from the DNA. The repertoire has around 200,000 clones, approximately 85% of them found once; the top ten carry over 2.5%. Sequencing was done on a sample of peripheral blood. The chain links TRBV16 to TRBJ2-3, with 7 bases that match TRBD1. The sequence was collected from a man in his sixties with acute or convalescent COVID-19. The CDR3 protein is CASSPDRTSTDTQYF. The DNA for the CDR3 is TGTGCCAGCAGCCCGGACAGGACGAGCACAGATACGCAGTATTTT. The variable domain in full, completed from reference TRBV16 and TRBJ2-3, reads GEEVAQTPKHLVRGEGQKAKLYCAPIKGHSYVFWYQQVLKNEFKFLISFQNENVFDETGMPKERFSAKCLPNSPCSLEIQATKLEDSAVYFCASSPDRTSTDTQYFGPGTRLTVL.